This TCR beta chain is drawn from a study of blood T cell repertoires in COVID-19. Background on the study: Specimens from acute and convalescent COVID-19 originated in the United States, Italy and Spain.

How the authors handled the data: Amplification of reference gene primers provided the estimated nucleated cell counts. Produced via immunoSEQ multiplex PCR; TCRdb's table is partial and in-frame only. V, J and clone size are taken as reported in that table, and D and trimming were inferred from the DNA itself. The top ten clones hold roughly 2.4% of a sample with about 220,000 clones, 65% to 85% of them seen once. V was clipped by 7 bases and J by 6 bases; unmatched bases: 5. CDR3 length equals 13 residues. CDR1 is LNHDA and CDR2 is SQIVND in the germline V gene (reference sequence). This chain joins TRBV19 and TRBJ2-2, with 7 bases matching TRBD1. Sequenced sample: peripheral blood. The receptor comes from a woman aged 60-75 years with acute or convalescent COVID-19. Here the CDR3 reads CASNEQGPGELFF. CDR3 nucleotides: TGTGCCAGTAACGAACAGGGGCCCGGGGAGCTGTTTTTT.